These T cell receptor beta chains were read from a single sample in a study of tumor and adjacent non-tumor tissue in lung cancer. TCRdb redid the calling of the multiplex PCR reads with MiXCR, one entry per CDR3 protein. The table lists some 100,000 distinct CDR3 sequences, about 61% of them singletons. Material: distant non-tumor lung tissue. These receptors all come from a man in his sixties with non-small cell lung cancer. Each CDR3 is given with its conserved first and last residue. A D gene is named only where the DNA matches it firmly. Part of the rows lack a size; the others show once, few, many or a class for expanded clones.

j_call | clone_size | v_call | d_call | cdr3_nt | cdr3_aa
TRBJ2-1 | many | TRBV7-9 | - | TGTGCCAGCGGCGTCCATGAGCAGTTCTTC | CASGVHEQFF
TRBJ2-7 | few | TRBV20-1 | - | TGCAGTGCCATAGACCGAAAGGAAGAGCAGTACTTC | CSAIDRKEEQYF
TRBJ1-1 | few | TRBV7-8 | TRBD1 | TGTGCCAGCAGCTTGGACAGGCAAAACACTGAAGCCTTCTTT | CASSLDRQNTEAFF
TRBJ2-1 | many | TRBV12-3/TRBV12-4 | TRBD1 | TGTGCCAGCAGTAAACAGGGGGCGGGCTACAATGAGCAGTTCTTC | CASSKQGAGYNEQFF
TRBJ2-5 | many | TRBV5-1 | TRBD1 | TGCGCCAGCCAGAACACCGGGACAGGGTTTGAAGAGACCCAGTACTTC | CASQNTGTGFEETQYF
TRBJ2-7 | - | TRBV28 | - | TGTGCCAGCAGAGAAGGGGGGCTCTACGAGCAGTACTTC | CASREGGLYEQYF
TRBJ2-6 | - | TRBV5-5 | - | TGTGCCAGCAGCTGGACAGTCTCTGGTGTCAACGTCCTGACTTTC | CASSWTVSGVNVLTF
TRBJ2-1 | - | TRBV2 | - | TGTGCCAGCATGAGGACGGACAATGAGCAGTTCTTC | CASMRTDNEQFF
TRBJ2-1 | - | TRBV28 | TRBD2 | TGTGCCAGCAGTTTCAAAGGGGACTATAAAGGTGAGCAGTTCTTC | CASSFKGDYKGEQFF
TRBJ1-2 | - | TRBV6-1 | TRBD1 | TGTGTTAGCACCAGGGACAGGAGTCCCGTCAACTATGGCTACACCTTC | CVSTRDRSPVNYGYTF
TRBJ2-7 | - | TRBV5-1 | - | TGCGCCAGCAGCTCGGGTCACACGAGCTCCTACGAGCAGTACTTC | CASSSGHTSSYEQYF
TRBJ2-7 | many | TRBV28 | - | TGTGCCAGCAGTTTATACGATAACGAGCAGTACTTC | CASSLYDNEQYF
TRBJ2-3 | - | TRBV11-1 | TRBD2 | TGTGCCAGCAGCTTAACGCCGGGACTAGGCGACTCAGATACGCAGTATTTT | CASSLTPGLGDSDTQYF
TRBJ2-2 | - | TRBV11-1 | - | TGTGCCAGCAGCCCGTACAGGGACTCTCACACCGGGGAGCTGTTTTTC | CASSPYRDSHTGELFF
TRBJ2-2 | - | TRBV5-4 | - | TGTGCCAGCAGCATGATCGGTGTAAACACCGGGGAGCTGTTTTTT | CASSMIGVNTGELFF
TRBJ1-1 | few | TRBV6-1 | - | TGTGCCAGCAGTGTCGGGGGTATAAACACTGAAGCTTTCTTT | CASSVGGINTEAFF
TRBJ1-6 | - | TRBV5-1 | - | TGTGCCAGCCTGACGGGACTAGGATGGAATTCACCCCTCCACTTT | CASLTGLGWNSPLHF
TRBJ1-5 | - | TRBV12-3/TRBV12-4 | - | TGTGCCAGCAGTTTAACAGGGTCACGCAATCAACCCCAGCCTTTT | CASSLTGSRNQPQPF
TRBJ2-7 | few | TRBV2 | TRBD1 | TGTGCCAGCAGCCCCGGGACAGTTAATCACGAGCAGTACTTC | CASSPGTVNHEQYF
TRBJ2-7 | - | TRBV30 | TRBD2 | TGTGCCTGGAGTCGGCTAGCGGGGAGGCAGTACTTC | CAWSRLAGRQYF
TRBJ2-3 | - | TRBV4-1 | TRBD1 | TGCGCCAGCAGCCCCAGAGAGGGGAGACAGGGTGGTATGCAGTATTTT | CASSPREGRQGGMQYF
TRBJ2-4 | once | TRBV12-3/TRBV12-4 | TRBD1 | TGTGCTAGCAACTCCGGACAGGGGGCGCAAGGGGACATTCAGTACTTC | CASNSGQGAQGDIQYF
TRBJ2-2 | - | TRBV11-2 | TRBD2 | TGTGCCGGCAGCTCGGGACTAGCGGGAGTGACGTACACCGGGGAACTGTTTTTT | CAGSSGLAGVTYTGELFF
TRBJ1-1 | - | TRBV6-6 | - | TGTGCCAACAGTTCTCCGGTGTACACTGAAGCTTTCTTT | CANSSPVYTEAFF
TRBJ1-5 | - | TRBV6-6 | - | TGTGCCAGCAGTTACTCGCCACCTGTGACAGAACCCAATCAGCCCCAGCATTTT | CASSYSPPVTEPNQPQHF
TRBJ2-2 | - | TRBV6-2/TRBV6-3 | - | TGTGCCAGCATCAAGCTGAGCGCGGGGTCGGCGAACACCGCGGAGCTGTTTTTT | CASIKLSAGSANTAELFF
TRBJ2-5 | - | TRBV2 | TRBD2 | TGTGCCAGCAGTGAAGAAGCGGGGGGGGCTCAAGAGACCCAGTACTTC | CASSEEAGGAQETQYF
TRBJ2-3 | - | TRBV21-1 | - | TGTGCCAGCAGCAAGCCCCTCGCGACTAGCGGGAGAGCAGATACGCAGTATTTT | CASSKPLATSGRADTQYF
TRBJ2-3 | many | TRBV4-2 | - | TGTGCCAGCAGCCTCGGGGCTAGTTCGACCGATACGCAGTATTTT | CASSLGASSTDTQYF
TRBJ1-4 | many | TRBV29-1 | - | TGCAGCGCGGGTGGAGCAACTAATGAAAAACTGTTTTTT | CSAGGATNEKLFF
TRBJ1-1 | - | TRBV4-1 | - | TGCGCCAACAGCCGAGGCCACACCAATCGAAACACTGAAGCTTTCTTT | CANSRGHTNRNTEAFF
TRBJ2-7 | - | TRBV5-1 | - | TGCGTCAGCAGCTTGTTTGCCGGACAGTGGTCCTACGAGCAGTACTTC | CVSSLFAGQWSYEQYF
TRBJ1-3 | - | TRBV12-3/TRBV12-4 | - | TGTGCCAGTCGCCAGGGATATGGAAACACCATATATTTT | CASRQGYGNTIYF
TRBJ2-2 | - | TRBV6-5 | - | TGTGCCGCCCGACAAGGGACGAACACCAGGGAGCTGTTTTTT | CAARQGTNTRELFF
TRBJ2-4 | - | TRBV4-3 | - | TGCGCCAGCAGCCAAGATCTAGGCCGCAACAAAGACATTCAGTACTTC | CASSQDLGRNKDIQYF
TRBJ2-1 | few | TRBV6-6 | - | TGTGCCAGCAGCTCGCCGGGACTGAGATACAATGAGCAGTTCTTC | CASSSPGLRYNEQFF
TRBJ1-2 | - | TRBV6-2/TRBV6-3 | - | TGTGCCAGCAGCACGATGGGGACACACTATGGCTACACCTTC | CASSTMGTHYGYTF
TRBJ2-4 | few | TRBV7-9 | - | TGTGCCAGCAGCTTTGGGGATATTCAGTACTTC | CASSFGDIQYF
TRBJ1-2 | many | TRBV12-3/TRBV12-4 | - | TGTGCCAGCAGCCCTAAGAGCGCTTATGGCTACACCTTC | CASSPKSAYGYTF
TRBJ2-7 | - | TRBV6-2/TRBV6-3 | - | TGTGCCAGCAGCCAGGACAGCTCTTACAAGCAGTACTTC | CASSQDSSYKQYF
TRBJ1-3 | - | TRBV20-1 | TRBD1 | TGCAGTGCTCGACAGGGGGCGAGTGGAAACACCATATATTTT | CSARQGASGNTIYF
TRBJ2-1 | many | TRBV4-3 | - | TGCGCCAGCAGCCAAGCCTCCTCCTATGAGCAGTTCTTC | CASSQASSYEQFF
TRBJ1-2 | - | TRBV4-1 | - | TGCGACAGCAGCGACCCGGGGCAGGCAAACTATGACTACACCTTC | CDSSDPGQANYDYTF
TRBJ2-3 | many | TRBV6-4 | TRBD2 | TGTGCCAGCAGGCGGGAGTATAGCACAGATACGCAGTATTTT | CASRREYSTDTQYF
TRBJ1-1 | many | TRBV6-1 | - | TGTGCCAGCAATAATAGCCCAATTCCGAACACTGAAGCTTTCTTT | CASNNSPIPNTEAFF
TRBJ2-5 | many | TRBV13 | TRBD2 | TGTGCCAGCAGCTTACGAACGGGGGGGCCGAGAGAGACCCAGTACTTC | CASSLRTGGPRETQYF
TRBJ2-5 | - | TRBV12-5 | - | TGTGCTAGTTCCCTCGACAACTTACAAGAGACCCAGTACTTC | CASSLDNLQETQYF
TRBJ2-1 | - | TRBV6-2/TRBV6-3 | TRBD1 | TGTGCCAGCAGTCCCCGGGACAGATACACTGAGCAGTTATTC | CASSPRDRYTEQLF
TRBJ2-7 | - | TRBV6-2/TRBV6-3 | - | TGTGCCAGCAGTCATGACAGCTCTTACGAGCAGTACTTC | CASSHDSSYEQYF
TRBJ2-1 | once | TRBV6-2/TRBV6-3 | TRBD2 | TGTGCCAGCAAAGGGCGTGGGGCTAGCGGGAGGCTCGGGGGATACAATGAGCAGTTCTTC | CASKGRGASGRLGGYNEQFF
TRBJ2-7 | - | TRBV6-6 | - | TGTGCCAGCAGTGAGACTGGGAGAGATCCCTACGAGCAGTACTTC | CASSETGRDPYEQYF
TRBJ2-2 | - | TRBV6-6 | - | TGTGCCAGCTGTTACATGGGTACCGGGGAGCTGTTATTT | CASCYMGTGELLF
TRBJ2-1 | many | TRBV5-6 | - | TGTGCCAGCAGCTTGATGGGCTCGAGGGACAATGAGCAGTTCTTC | CASSLMGSRDNEQFF